One sample yielded the 14 T cell receptor beta chains listed below, sequenced in a study of blood T cell repertoires in COVID-19. Profiled with immunoSEQ multiplex PCR; TCRdb holds only in-frame clones, not every one. The sample consists of about 140,000 clones, less than 85% of them appearing once. The sample taken for sequencing was PBMCs or T cells enriched from blood (not recorded which). The receptors were gathered from a woman under 30 who had been exposed to COVID-19.

The CDR3 loop is CASSADRGTNEKLFF. CDR3 nucleotides: TGTGCCAGCAGCGCCGACAGGGGCACTAATGAAAAACTGTTTTTT. This chain connects TRBV7-2 to TRBJ1-4, with TRBD1 matching over 8 bases. The CDR3 consists of 15 residues. J was trimmed by 2 bases and V by 5 bases; bases with no gene match: 4. CDR1 and CDR2 from the germline V gene are SGHTA and FQGNSA.

The chain recombines TRBV30 with TRBJ2-5; TRBD2 matches 8 bases. The V gene end was trimmed by 2 bases and the J gene end by 4 bases; junction bases not matched to a gene: 3. This CDR3 comprises 13 residues. Germline-derived CDR1 and CDR2 are GTSNPN and SVGIG (reference sequence). The CDR3, as DNA: TGTGCCTGGAGTCGCAGCGGGAGAGAGACCCAGTACTTC. Translating gives CAWSRSGRETQYF.

The rearrangement joins TRBV19 to TRBJ2-3; TRBD2 aligns across 8 bases. Germline CDR1 LNHDA, CDR2 SQIVND (reference sequence). Unmatched junction bases numbered 9, after V lost 1 base and J lost 0 bases. The CDR3 length is 18 residues. The CDR3 is CASSIVHEREFSTDTQYF. The CDR3 nucleotides are TGTGCCAGTAGTATAGTACACGAGCGGGAGTTTAGCACAGATACGCAGTATTTT.

The chain carries TRBV7-9 and TRBJ2-4; TRBD2 matches 10 bases. The CDR3 runs to 15 residues. Germline V gene data show CDR1 as SEHNR and CDR2 as FQNEAQ (reference sequence). Germline trimming cut 5 bases from V and 6 bases from J; bases unmatched to any gene: 7. The CDR3 spells CASSLYGLAVNIQYF. The CDR3 DNA reads TGTGCCAGCAGCCTATATGGACTAGCGGTAAACATTCAGTACTTC.

The chain has TRBV19 and TRBJ1-2; TRBD1 aligns across 7 bases. The germline V gene encodes CDR1 LNHDA and CDR2 SQIVND (reference sequence). The J segment lost 5 bases and the V segment lost 2 bases, leaving 11 bases of the junction unmatched. The CDR3 length is 16 residues. For the CDR3, the DNA is TGTGCCAGTAGTATAAGTTCAGGGGGTTACCGATATGGCTACACCTTC. Protein sequence: CASSISSGGYRYGYTF. Full variable domain (missing parts from reference TRBV19 and TRBJ1-2): DGGITQSPKYLFRKEGQNVTLSCEQNLNHDAMYWYRQDPGQGLRLIYYSQIVNDFQKGDIAEGYSVSREKKESFPLTVTSAQKNPTAFYLCASSISSGGYRYGYTFGSGTRLTVV.

The rearrangement joins TRBV6-5 to TRBJ1-1; 7 nucleotides align to TRBD1. V was pared by 8 bases and J by 11 bases, with 17 bases of the junction left unmatched. The CDR3 is 14 amino acids. Looked up from germline, CDR1 is MNHEY and CDR2 is SVGAGI. Written as DNA, the CDR3 is TGTGCCAGCGAAAGACAGGGAAAACGTCCCGAGGCTTTCTTT. Its protein is CASERQGKRPEAFF.

The V and J genes are TRBV28 and TRBJ2-7, with 7 bases matching TRBD1. CDR3 size: 13 residues. Trimming took 6 bases from V and 5 from J; bases not matched to a gene: 7. The germline CDR1 and CDR2 sequences are MDHEN and SYDVKM. The CDR3 spells CASRRQGGHEQYF. CDR3 sequence (DNA): TGTGCCAGCAGGAGACAGGGCGGCCACGAGCAGTACTTC.

V gene TRBV12-3 or TRBV12-4 combines with J gene TRBJ1-2; unclear D gene. With 3 bases removed from V and 2 bases from J, the gap between germline ends came to 4 bases. This CDR3 contains 12 residues. CDR3 loop: CASSFGNYGYTF. CDR3 coding DNA: TGTGCCAGCAGTTTCGGGAACTATGGCTACACCTTC.

This chain joins TRBV19 and TRBJ2-1; 11 bases align to TRBD2. V gave up 2 bases and J gave up 15 bases; unmatched junction bases: 6. Germline values: CDR1 LNHDA, CDR2 SQIVND (reference sequence). The CDR3 runs 13 residues. The CDR3 spells CASSILAGGLTFF. DNA of the CDR3: TGTGCCAGTAGTATACTAGCGGGAGGCTTAACGTTCTTC.

The rearrangement joins TRBV4-1 to TRBJ1-1; D is ambiguous. The CDR3 has 15 amino acids. The germline CDR1 and CDR2 sequences are MGHRA and YSYEKL. V was clipped by 5 bases and J by 3 bases, with 16 bases between them. CDR3 bases: TGCGCCAGCAGCGGAACTATAGAGAAGGACACTGAAGCTTTCTTT. Residues: CASSGTIEKDTEAFF.

At least ten counts were recorded for this clone. The genes are TRBV4-3 and TRBJ2-2, with 7 bases fitting TRBD2. CDR1 and CDR2 from the germline V gene are LGHNA and YSLEER. The V gene end was trimmed by 2 bases and the J gene end by 0 bases; junction bases not matched to a gene: 6. The CDR3 is made up of 17 amino acids. The CDR3 loop reads CASSQRVGTTNTGELFF. The CDR3 region has the DNA TGCGCCAGCAGCCAAAGGGTCGGGACTACGAACACCGGGGAGCTGTTTTTT.

The chain is built from TRBV7-8 and TRBJ1-1; D unclear. The CDR3 is 14 residues long. Looked up from germline, CDR1 is SGHVS and CDR2 is FQNEAQ. The germline V and J ends were trimmed by 1 base and 0 bases, with 6 bases remaining between them. CDR3 coding DNA: TGTGCCAGCAGCTTAGACAACATGAACACTGAAGCTTTCTTT. It translates to CASSLDNMNTEAFF.

The rearrangement uses TRBV30 and TRBJ1-2; maybe TRBD1 (6 bases). The CDR3 runs to 12 residues. CDR1 and CDR2 from the germline V gene are GTSNPN and SVGIG (reference sequence). The ends were cut back, 1 base at V and 8 bases at J, with 11 bases in the middle. The CDR3 region has the DNA TGTGCCTGGAGTGCAGGGGCCCGGGGCTACACCTTC. Translated: CAWSAGARGYTF.

This clone appeared a few times. V usage is TRBV2 and J usage is TRBJ2-7; 8 bases map to TRBD1. V was clipped by 6 bases and J by 5 bases; unmatched bases: 9. From germline, CDR1 is SNHLY and CDR2 FYNNEI. The CDR3 extends over 14 amino acids. Here the CDR3 DNA reads TGTGCCAGCAGCCTCGGACAGGGAACCCACGAGCAGTACTTC. As protein: CASSLGQGTHEQYF.